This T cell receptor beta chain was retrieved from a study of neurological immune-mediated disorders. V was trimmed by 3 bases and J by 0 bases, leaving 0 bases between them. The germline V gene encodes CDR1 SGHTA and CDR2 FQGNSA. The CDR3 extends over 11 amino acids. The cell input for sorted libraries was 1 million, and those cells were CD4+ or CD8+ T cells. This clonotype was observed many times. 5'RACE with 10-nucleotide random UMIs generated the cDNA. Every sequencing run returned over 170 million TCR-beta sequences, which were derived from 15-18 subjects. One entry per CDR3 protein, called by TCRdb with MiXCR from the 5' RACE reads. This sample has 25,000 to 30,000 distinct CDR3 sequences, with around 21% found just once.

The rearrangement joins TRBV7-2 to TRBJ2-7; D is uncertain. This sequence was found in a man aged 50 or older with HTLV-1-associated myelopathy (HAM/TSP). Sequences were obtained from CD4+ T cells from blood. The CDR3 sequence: CASSFSYEQYF. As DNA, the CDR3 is TGTGCCAGCAGCTTCTCCTACGAGCAGTACTTC.